This T cell receptor beta chain was obtained from a study of T cells after yellow fever vaccination. Germline CDR1 reads SGHDT; CDR2 reads YYEEEE. The CDR3 runs 16 residues. With V trimmed by 0 bases and J by 4 bases, 7 bases remained unmatched. Each CDR3 protein is one row after TCRdb ran MiXCR on the 5' RACE reads. The sample holds 620,000 or so distinct CDR3 sequences, 17% seen once. The sample consisted of PBMCs, taken roughly 5 days after the first yellow fever vaccination. The V and J genes are TRBV5-6 and TRBJ2-1, with 7 positions matching TRBD2. The clonotype originates from a man aged 18-30 years who received the YFV17D yellow fever vaccine. The CDR3, as DNA: TGTGCCAGCAGCTTGGCCACTAGCGCACCATACAATGAGCAGTTCTTC. Residues: CASSLATSAPYNEQFF.